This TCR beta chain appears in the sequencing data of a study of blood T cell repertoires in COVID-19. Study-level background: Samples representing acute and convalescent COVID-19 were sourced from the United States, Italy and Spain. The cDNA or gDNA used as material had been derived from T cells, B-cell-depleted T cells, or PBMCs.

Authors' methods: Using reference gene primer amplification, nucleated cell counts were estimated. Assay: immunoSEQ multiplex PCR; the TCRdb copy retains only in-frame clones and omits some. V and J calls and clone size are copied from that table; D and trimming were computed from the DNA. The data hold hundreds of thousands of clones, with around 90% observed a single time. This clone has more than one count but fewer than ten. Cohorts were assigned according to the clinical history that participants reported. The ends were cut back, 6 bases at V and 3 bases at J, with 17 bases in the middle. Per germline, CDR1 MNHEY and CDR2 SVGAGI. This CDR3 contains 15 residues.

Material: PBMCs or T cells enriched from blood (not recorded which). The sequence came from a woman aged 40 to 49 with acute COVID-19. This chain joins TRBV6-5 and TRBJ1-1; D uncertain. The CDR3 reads CASRLLSAGDTEAFF. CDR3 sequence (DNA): TGTGCCAGCAGACTACTTAGCGCGGGTGACACTGAAGCTTTCTTT.